This is a list of T cell receptor beta chains from one sample in a study of T and B cells in COVID-19 patients. MiXCR, run by TCRdb on the multiplex PCR reads, gives a single entry per CDR3 protein. The table lists roughly 25,000 distinct CDR3 sequences, 30% to 35% of them singletons. Sequencing was carried out using blood. The receptors here all came from a human donor who had recovered from COVID-19. The CDR3 runs from the conserved cysteine through the conserved F or W. A D gene is named only where the DNA matches it firmly. Not all rows give a size; the values are once, few, many and, for expanded clones, a class.

DNA: TGTGCCAGCAGCTTGGGCGGGAGGGCCGACGAGCAGTACTTC; CDR3: CASSLGGRADEQYF; size: few; D: TRBD2; V: TRBV5-4; J: TRBJ2-7
DNA: TGTGCCATCAGTGAACCCGGGGCCTACGAGCAGTACTTC; CDR3: CAISEPGAYEQYF; size: .; D: .; V: TRBV10-3; J: TRBJ2-7
DNA: TGTGCCAGCAGTTACTCGCCAGCGCACACTGAAGCTTTCTTT; CDR3: CASSYSPAHTEAFF; size: .; D: .; V: TRBV6-6; J: TRBJ1-1
DNA: TGTGCCAGCAGTTTCTCCAGCGCGAACACCGGGGAGCTGTTTTTT; CDR3: CASSFSSANTGELFF; size: many; D: .; V: TRBV27; J: TRBJ2-2
DNA: TGTGCCAGCAGCGCGAATGTGGGGAATGAAAAACTGTTTTTT; CDR3: CASSANVGNEKLFF; size: few; D: .; V: TRBV5-6; J: TRBJ1-4
DNA: TGTGCCAGCAGCCTCAGATCCGGGATGGAGACCCAGTACTTC; CDR3: CASSLRSGMETQYF; size: few; D: .; V: TRBV7-6; J: TRBJ2-5
DNA: TGTGCCAGCAGTTACAGGGACCTAAATGAAAAACTGTTTTTT; CDR3: CASSYRDLNEKLFF; size: .; D: .; V: TRBV6-6; J: TRBJ1-4
DNA: TGTGCCAGCTCACCAGGGAGGGTCCCGGGACGTGGGGCCAACGTCCTGACTTTC; CDR3: CASSPGRVPGRGANVLTF; size: many; D: TRBD2; V: TRBV18; J: TRBJ2-6
DNA: TGTGCCAGCAGCTTAAGTGGCTTACTCTACGGGGGCTACGAGCAGTACTTC; CDR3: CASSLSGLLYGGYEQYF; size: .; D: .; V: TRBV7-2; J: TRBJ2-7
DNA: TGTGCCAGCAGTCCTCTGGGGGAGCTGTTTTTT; CDR3: CASSPLGELFF; size: .; D: .; V: TRBV6-2/TRBV6-3; J: TRBJ2-2
DNA: TGCAGTGCTAGAACTAGCTTGGAGACCCAGTACTTC; CDR3: CSARTSLETQYF; size: .; D: .; V: TRBV20-1; J: TRBJ2-5
DNA: TGTGCCAGCAGCCAAAGTCTGAATCAGCCCCAGCATTTT; CDR3: CASSQSLNQPQHF; size: .; D: .; V: TRBV7-9; J: TRBJ1-5
DNA: TGTGCCAGCAGCTTATCCCGCGGGAGCACAGATACGCAGTATTTT; CDR3: CASSLSRGSTDTQYF; size: .; D: .; V: TRBV11-2; J: TRBJ2-3
DNA: TGCGCCAGCAGCCAAGTCGCGGGGGGGAGGATGAATGAGCAGTTCTTC; CDR3: CASSQVAGGRMNEQFF; size: .; D: TRBD2; V: TRBV19; J: TRBJ2-1
DNA: TGTGCCAGCTCACCAGGCAGGTTAGACACAGATACGCAGTATTTT; CDR3: CASSPGRLDTDTQYF; size: many; D: .; V: TRBV18; J: TRBJ2-3
DNA: TGTGTTAGCCGGCCGACAGGTCGGACCGGGGAGCTGTTTTTT; CDR3: CVSRPTGRTGELFF; size: .; D: .; V: TRBV6-5; J: TRBJ2-2
DNA: TGCAGTGCTAAAAAGACTAGCGGAGGCACAGATACGCAGTATTTT; CDR3: CSAKKTSGGTDTQYF; size: .; D: TRBD2; V: TRBV20-1; J: TRBJ2-3
DNA: TGTGCCAGCAGTCTCGGGACTAAACAAGAGACCCAGTACTTC; CDR3: CASSLGTKQETQYF; size: few; D: TRBD2; V: TRBV6-1; J: TRBJ2-5
DNA: TGTGCCAGCAGCTTAACTGGGGCTATCTATGGCTACACCTTC; CDR3: CASSLTGAIYGYTF; size: .; D: .; V: TRBV11-2; J: TRBJ1-2
DNA: TGTGCCAGCAGTTCGTTAGCGGACGGGTACAATGAGCAGTTCTTC; CDR3: CASSSLADGYNEQFF; size: .; D: .; V: TRBV6-2/TRBV6-3; J: TRBJ2-1